The text below deals with one T cell receptor beta chain. Its antigen is still unknown. Each TCR cDNA molecule bore a unique molecular identifier. Using its own MiXCR run on the 5' RACE reads, TCRdb lists one record per CDR3 protein. The sample has 8,000 to 10,000 distinct CDR3 sequences, about 23% seen once. This entry comes from a study of spatial heterogeneity in lung cancer. Across the whole study: The cohort: around 77 early-stage, untreated non-small cell lung cancer patients. PBMC samples from follow-up, where available, were sequenced a median of about 22 months after resection. Study-wide points: Ubiquitous expanded tumor TCRs surfaced in blood more at resection than they did at follow-up.

V was pared by 2 bases and J by 1 base, with 15 bases between. The CDR3 runs to 16 residues. CDR1 is SGHRS, CDR2 YFSETQ, per germline. Indicated time point: blood at routine non-recurrence follow-up after resection. The TCR sequence derives from a female donor with early-stage non-small cell lung cancer. The sample was PBMCs, taken at follow-up. The chain recombines TRBV5-1 with TRBJ2-5, with D uncertain. CDR3 nucleotides: TGCGCCAGCAGCTTAAACCCGACTGGCACCCAAGAGACCCAGTACTTC. The encoded protein is CASSLNPTGTQETQYF.